A single sample is the source of the 9 T cell receptor beta chains below, sequenced in a study of CD8 T cells in ankylosing spondylitis. These receptors lack a known antigen. One entry per CDR3 protein, called by TCRdb with MiXCR from the 5' RACE reads. The sample lists under 450,000 distinct CDR3 sequences, under 20% occurring once. Overall study results and limits: Typical of ankylosing spondylitis blood, it appeared, was a TCR beta motif of roughly eight highly homologous variants.

Sequenced sample: blood, either unsorted or a sorted T cell fraction (not recorded which). The receptors originated from a male donor with ankylosing spondylitis.

The chain has TRBV24-1 and TRBJ2-5; D call uncertain. The CDR3 sequence is 12 residues long. CDR1 and CDR2 from the germline V gene are KGHDR and SFDVKD. Trimming took off 3 bases at V and 5 bases at J, with 6 bases between the two ends. The CDR3 loop is CATSDPQETQYF. CDR3 nucleotide sequence: TGTGCCACCAGTGATCCCCAGGAGACCCAGTACTTC.

The genes are TRBV2 and TRBJ2-2; D uncertain. The CDR3 is made up of 14 amino acids. Per the germline V gene, CDR1 is SNHLY and CDR2 is FYNNEI. V was pared by 10 bases and J by 0 bases, with 12 bases between. CDR3 loop: CATQRLTNTGELFF. CDR3 in DNA: TGTGCCACCCAGAGGCTAACGAACACCGGGGAGCTGTTTTTT. The full variable domain, in which reference TRBV2 and TRBJ2-2 provide the parts outside the CDR3, is EPEVTQTPSHQVTQMGQEVILRCVPISNHLYFYWYRQILGQKVEFLVSFYNNEISEKSEIFDDQFSVERPDGSNFTLKIRSTKLEDSAMYFCATQRLTNTGELFFGEGSRLTVL.

This clonotype came up many times. The chain is built from TRBV5-1 and TRBJ1-2; D gene unclear. The germline V and J ends were trimmed by 2 bases and 6 bases, with 11 bases remaining between them. CDR3 length equals 13 residues. Germline CDR1 and CDR2: SGHRS and YFSETQ. CDR3 DNA sequence: TGCGCCAGCAGCTTTAGGCCCGGGGATGGCTACACCTTC. Translation gives CASSFRPGDGYTF. Full variable domain (rest looked up from reference TRBV5-1 and TRBJ1-2): KAGVTQTPRYLIKTRGQQVTLSCSPISGHRSVSWYQQTPGQGLQFLFEYFSETQRNKGNFPGRFSGRQFSNSRSEMNVSTLELGDSALYLCASSFRPGDGYTFGSGTRLTVV.

The chain carries TRBV14 and TRBJ1-1; 7 nucleotides line up with TRBD1. V gave up 3 bases and J gave up 1 base; unmatched junction bases: 17. Per germline, CDR1 SGHDN and CDR2 FVKESK. The CDR3 runs to 19 residues. CDR3 coding DNA: TGTGCCAGCAGCCATACCAAACCTGGACAGGCCCCAGGGAACACTGAAGCTTTCTTT. This codes for CASSHTKPGQAPGNTEAFF.

This clonotype came up a few times. This chain links TRBV20-1 with TRBJ2-3; tentative D call: TRBD2 (6 bases). CDR1 and CDR2 from the germline V gene are DFQATT and SNEGSKA (reference sequence). The CDR3 covers 15 residues. V shed 3 bases and J shed 1 base, with 14 bases lying between them. CDR3 bases: TGCAGTGCTAGGAATCCGGGGGAGCGCACAGATACGCAGTATTTT. As protein: CSARNPGERTDTQYF.

The chain joins TRBV24-1 to TRBJ1-5, with D perhaps matching TRBD1 (5 bases). V lost 4 bases and J 5 bases, leaving 5 bases between the germline ends. Germline loops: CDR1 KGHDR, CDR2 SFDVKD. The CDR3 totals 12 residues. CDR3 in DNA: TGTGCCACCAGTGACAGGGATCAGCCCCAGCATTTT. This codes for CATSDRDQPQHF.

The chain is built from TRBV2 and TRBJ2-2, with D unclear. Germline V gene lookup returns CDR1 SNHLY and CDR2 FYNNEI. Trimming took off 5 bases at V and 3 bases at J, with 7 bases between the two ends. This CDR3 is built from 13 residues. As DNA, the CDR3 is TGTGCCAGCAGTATGGATCACACCGGGGAGCTGTTTTTT. Its protein is CASSMDHTGELFF.

This clonotype was found a few times. This chain joins TRBV18 and TRBJ2-1, with 12 bases that match TRBD2. Germline V lookup: CDR1 KGHSH, CDR2 LQKENI. V trimming: 3 bases; J trimming: 0 bases; junction bases outside the gene matches: 6. The CDR3 totals 18 residues. Here the CDR3 DNA reads TGTGCCAGCTCACCCTATACGACTAGCGGGGGCTCCTACAATGAGCAGTTCTTC. Translated, it gives CASSPYTTSGGSYNEQFF.

Only a few counts were recorded for this clonotype. The rearrangement joins TRBV6-1 to TRBJ1-5, with a tentative D call TRBD1 (6 bases). Germline V gives CDR1 MNHNS, CDR2 SASEGT. This CDR3 has 16 amino acids. The germline V and J ends were trimmed by 2 bases and 4 bases, with 15 bases remaining between them. Here the CDR3 reads CASSERGSGGNQPQHF. CDR3 sequence (DNA): TGTGCCAGCAGTGAAAGGGGGTCCGGAGGGAATCAGCCCCAGCATTTT.